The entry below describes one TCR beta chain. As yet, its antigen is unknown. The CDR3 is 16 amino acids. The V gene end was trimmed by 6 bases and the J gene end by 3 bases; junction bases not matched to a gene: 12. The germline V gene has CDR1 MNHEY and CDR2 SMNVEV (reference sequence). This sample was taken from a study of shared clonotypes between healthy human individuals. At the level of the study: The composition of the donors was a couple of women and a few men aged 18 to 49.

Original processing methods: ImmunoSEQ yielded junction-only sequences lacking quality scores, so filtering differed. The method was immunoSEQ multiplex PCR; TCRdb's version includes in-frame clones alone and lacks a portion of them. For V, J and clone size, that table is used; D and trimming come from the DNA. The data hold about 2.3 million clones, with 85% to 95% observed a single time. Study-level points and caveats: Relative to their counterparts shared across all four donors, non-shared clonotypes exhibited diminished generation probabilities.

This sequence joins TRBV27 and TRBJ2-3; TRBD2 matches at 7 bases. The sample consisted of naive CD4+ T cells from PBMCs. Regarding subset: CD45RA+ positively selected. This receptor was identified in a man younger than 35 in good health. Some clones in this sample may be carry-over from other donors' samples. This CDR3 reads CASRPWAGATTDTQYF. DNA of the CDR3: TGTGCCAGCAGGCCGTGGGCGGGAGCTACGACAGATACGCAGTATTTT.